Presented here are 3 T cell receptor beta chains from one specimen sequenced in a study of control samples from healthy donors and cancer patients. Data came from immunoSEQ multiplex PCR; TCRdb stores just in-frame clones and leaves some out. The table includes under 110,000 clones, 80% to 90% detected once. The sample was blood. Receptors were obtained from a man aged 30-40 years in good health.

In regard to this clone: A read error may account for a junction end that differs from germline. Written as DNA, the CDR3 is TGTGCCAGCAGTTCCAGGACAATCGTGGACTTC. Its translation is CASSSRTIVDF. The chain links TRBV12-3 or TRBV12-4 to TRBJ2-7, with TRBD1 as a possible D gene (5 bases). The CDR3 length is 11 residues.

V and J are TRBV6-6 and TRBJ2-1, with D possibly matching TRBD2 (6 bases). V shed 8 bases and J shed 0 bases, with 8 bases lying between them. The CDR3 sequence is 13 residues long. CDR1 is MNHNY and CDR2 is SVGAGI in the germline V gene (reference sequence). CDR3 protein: CASAGFSYNEQFF. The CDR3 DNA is TGTGCCAGCGCGGGATTCTCCTACAATGAGCAGTTCTTC.

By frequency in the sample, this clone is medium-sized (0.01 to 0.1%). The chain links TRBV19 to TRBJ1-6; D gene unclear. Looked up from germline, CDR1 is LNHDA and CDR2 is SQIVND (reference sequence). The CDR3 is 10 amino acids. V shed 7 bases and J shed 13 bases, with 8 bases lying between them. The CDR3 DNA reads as TGTGCCAGTAACTTTTCCCCCCTCCACTTT. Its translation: CASNFSPLHF.